The 2 T cell receptor beta chains reported below all come from one sample, sequenced in a study of blood T cell repertoires in COVID-19 (dated by TCRdb to 2018 to 2020). The library relied on the immunoSEQ multiplex PCR assay. Sourced from immuneACCESS, this table was stored by TCRdb with only in-frame sequences that have V and J called. A share of the clones is absent; for the studies checked, an unresolved V gene accounts for under half, and the remainder has no known explanation. This sample is represented by over 40,000 clones; about 83% of them were singletons. The top ten constitute 14% to 15% of the sample. The sample was peripheral blood. All receptors derive from a human donor in a cohort sampled during active COVID-19.

This clone showed up just once. V gene TRBV3-1 (or the pseudogene TRBV3-2) combines with J gene TRBJ2-3; 15 nucleotides align to TRBD2. The CDR3 is 18 residues long. The germline V gene encodes CDR1 LGHDT and CDR2 YNNKEL (reference sequence). The ends lost 3 bases at V and 3 bases at J; junction bases unmatched: 7. The CDR3 reads CASSHGLAGGLRTDTQYF. The CDR3, as DNA: TGTGCCAGCAGCCACGGACTAGCGGGGGGGCTGAGGACAGATACGCAGTATTTT.

The chain couples TRBV10-3 to TRBJ2-5; D may be TRBD2 (5 bases). CDR3 length: 13 amino acids. Germline assignment: CDR1 ENHRY and CDR2 SYGVKD. V was shortened by 5 bases and J by 2 bases, with 9 bases between the two germline ends. CDR3 region: CAISRTLQETQYF. The CDR3 nucleotides read TGTGCCATCAGTCGGACTTTACAAGAGACCCAGTACTTC.